This T cell receptor (beta chain) came from a study of CD8+ T cells in alopecia areata. Study-wide results and limits: Higher clonality was seen in lesional scalp than in normal scalp, especially in alopecia totalis/universalis. Expanded CD8+ clones among the top 100, as well as scalp clonality, were significantly decreased by tofacitinib.

This CDR3 contains 15 residues. V lost 5 bases and J lost 5; bases outside the gene matches: 7. Per the germline V gene, CDR1 is MNHEY and CDR2 is SMNVEV (reference sequence). Reverse transcription of extracted RNA yielded cDNA, which provided the sequencing template. Libraries were prepared by immunoSEQ multiplex PCR; TCRdb keeps only in-frame clonotypes and omits some of them. The sample contains approximately 200,000 clones, roughly three fifths of which appear only once. As concerns this clone: Its antigen is currently unknown. Other nucleotide sequences in the sample specify the same CDR3.

The sample's treatment: oral pan-JAK inhibitor, 5-10 mg twice daily. Samples from alopecia areata patients were lesional scalp punch biopsies and peripheral blood. This specimen was CD4+ T cells sorted from blood, taken at week 4, from a patient treated with tofacitinib. The receptor's source is a human donor with alopecia areata. V usage is TRBV27 and J usage is TRBJ2-5; 11 bases agree with TRBD2. The CDR3 spells CASSDSGGAGETQYF. The CDR3 region has the DNA TGTGCCAGCAGTGATAGCGGGGGGGCGGGGGAGACCCAGTACTTC.